Below, one T cell receptor (beta chain) is given with its context. Its matching antigen is unknown. Germline values: CDR1 SGHAT, CDR2 FQNNGV. The CDR3 extends over 18 amino acids. V was cut by 1 base and J by 2 bases, with 20 bases left in between. This specimen comes from a study of cytomegalovirus exposure and HLA in healthy donors. Study-wide background: From about 179 million T cells, an earlier analysis saw 110 million or so unique TCR beta sequences. Of around 400 genotyped donors, around 80% grouped in the Caucasian-associated ancestry cluster.

Primers: 60 Vbeta forward and 13 Jbeta reverse. Data came from immunoSEQ multiplex PCR; TCRdb stores just in-frame clones and leaves some out. The data show over 95,000 clones, about 80% seen once. Study findings and constraints: Cytomegalovirus association was listed for approximately 150 TCR beta chains.

The sequencing input was PBMCs. The receptor's source is a female donor in good health and CMV-seronegative. This chain joins TRBV11-2 and TRBJ1-1; D might be TRBD1 (5 bases). CDR3 DNA sequence: TGTGCCAGCAGCTTAGTGGGGGTAATGGGGGGGGGTAACACTGAAGCTTTCTTT. This codes for CASSLVGVMGGGNTEAFF.